This TCR beta chain derives from a study of naive and memory T cell subsets. Study results and caveats: Clonotypes here are unpaired alpha or beta chain sequences.

Both TRBC1 and TRBC2 were covered by a beta constant-region primer of two equimolar oligonucleotides. A 12-nucleotide UMI and the SP2 primer were added to the cDNA 3' end by oligonucleotide ligation. Nested alpha and beta constant-region primers with the SP2 primer drove four PCR rounds on ligated cDNA. In TCRdb, the UMI-ligation and nested PCR reads were re-called with MiXCR into one record per CDR3 protein. The table shows tens of thousands of distinct CDR3 sequences, with around 13% occurring only once. Comments on this clonotype: No antigen is known for it.

Alpha and beta libraries were amplified separately from the second PCR onward. The TCR was taken from a human donor in good health. The sample consisted of central memory CD4+ T cells from blood.

As DNA, the CDR3 is TGCGCCAGCAGCTTCAACAGGGGGCGAGATACGCAGTATTTT. As protein: CASSFNRGRDTQYF. The chain combines TRBV5-1 with TRBJ2-3; 9 nucleotides match TRBD1. This CDR3 has 14 amino acids. V lost 2 bases, J lost 5 bases, and 3 bases stayed unmatched. Germline-derived CDR1 and CDR2 are SGHRS and YFSETQ.